The 3 T cell receptor beta chains in this list originate from one sample, sequenced in a study of cytomegalovirus exposure and HLA in healthy donors. Both 60 Vbeta primers and 13 Jbeta primers went into the PCR. The protocol was immunoSEQ multiplex PCR, while the TCRdb copy is restricted to in-frame clones and leaves out a portion. Of about 150,000 clones listed, roughly 80% are singletons. Material: PBMCs. These receptors were collected from a woman aged 45-60 years in good health and CMV-seropositive.

The V gene is TRBV6-6, the J gene TRBJ2-2; TRBD2 matches 8 bases. The V segment lost 6 bases and the J segment 4 bases; nucleotides outside the gene matches: 4. The CDR3 spans 14 residues. From germline, CDR1 is MNHNY and CDR2 SVGAGI (reference sequence). The CDR3 loop is CASRGLGVTGELFF. The CDR3 coding sequence is TGTGCCAGCAGGGGACTAGGCGTCACCGGGGAGCTGTTTTTT.

This rearrangement joins TRBV9 to TRBJ2-5; a weak D match, TRBD1 (6 bases). CDR3 length: 14 residues. V lost 0 bases and J lost 2, with 8 bases in between. The germline V gene has CDR1 SGDLS and CDR2 YYNGEE. The CDR3 DNA follows: TGTGCCAGCAGCGTAGGGGGACAACAAGAGACCCAGTACTTC. Translated, it gives CASSVGGQQETQYF.

This rearrangement joins TRBV6-5 to TRBJ1-5; TRBD1 matches at 8 bases. The length of the CDR3 is 14 residues. CDR1 is MNHEY and CDR2 is SVGAGI in the germline V gene. Trimming cost V 2 bases and J 7 bases; bases outside gene matches: 4. The CDR3 nucleotides are TGTGCCAGCAGTTACGGGGCAGGGGGCCAGCCCCAGCATTTT. It translates to CASSYGAGGQPQHF.